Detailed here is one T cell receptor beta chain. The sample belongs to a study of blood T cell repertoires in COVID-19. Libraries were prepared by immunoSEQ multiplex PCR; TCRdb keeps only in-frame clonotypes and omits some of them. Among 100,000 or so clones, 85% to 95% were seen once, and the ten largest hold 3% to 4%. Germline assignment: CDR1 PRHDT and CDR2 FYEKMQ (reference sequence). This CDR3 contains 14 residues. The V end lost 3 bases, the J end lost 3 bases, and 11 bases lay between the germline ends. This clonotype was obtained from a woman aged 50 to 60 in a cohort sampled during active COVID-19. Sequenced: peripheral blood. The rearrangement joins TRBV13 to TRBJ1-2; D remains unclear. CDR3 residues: CASSLRGFDYGYTF. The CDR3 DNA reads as TGTGCCAGCAGCTTGCGAGGTTTCGACTATGGCTACACCTTC.